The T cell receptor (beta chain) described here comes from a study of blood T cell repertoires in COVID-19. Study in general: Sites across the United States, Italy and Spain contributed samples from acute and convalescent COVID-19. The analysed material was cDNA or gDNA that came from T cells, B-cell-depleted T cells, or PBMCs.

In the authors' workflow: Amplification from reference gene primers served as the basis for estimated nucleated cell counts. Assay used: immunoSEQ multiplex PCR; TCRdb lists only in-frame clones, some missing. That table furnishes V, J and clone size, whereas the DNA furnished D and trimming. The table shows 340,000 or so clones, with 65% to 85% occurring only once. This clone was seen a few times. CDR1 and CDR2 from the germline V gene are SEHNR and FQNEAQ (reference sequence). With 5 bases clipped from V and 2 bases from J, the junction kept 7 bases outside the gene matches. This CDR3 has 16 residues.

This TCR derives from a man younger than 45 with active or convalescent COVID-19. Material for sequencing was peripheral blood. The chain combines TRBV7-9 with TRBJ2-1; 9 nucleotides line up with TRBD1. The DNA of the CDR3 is TGTGCCAGCAGCGAATACAGGGGGCCAGCCTACAATGAGCAGTTCTTC. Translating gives CASSEYRGPAYNEQFF.